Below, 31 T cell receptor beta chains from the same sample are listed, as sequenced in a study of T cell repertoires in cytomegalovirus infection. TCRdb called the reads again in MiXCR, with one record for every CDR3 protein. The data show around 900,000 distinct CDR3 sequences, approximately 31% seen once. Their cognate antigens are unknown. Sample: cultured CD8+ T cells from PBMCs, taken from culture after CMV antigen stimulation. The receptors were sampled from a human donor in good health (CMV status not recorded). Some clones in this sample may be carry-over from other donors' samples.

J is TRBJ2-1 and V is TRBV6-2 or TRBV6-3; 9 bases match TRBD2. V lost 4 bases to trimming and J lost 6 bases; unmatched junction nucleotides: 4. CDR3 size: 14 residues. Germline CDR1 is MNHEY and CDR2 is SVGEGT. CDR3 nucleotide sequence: TGTGCCAGCAGTTCCCTTAGCGGGGGCAATGAGCAGTTCTTC. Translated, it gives CASSSLSGGNEQFF.

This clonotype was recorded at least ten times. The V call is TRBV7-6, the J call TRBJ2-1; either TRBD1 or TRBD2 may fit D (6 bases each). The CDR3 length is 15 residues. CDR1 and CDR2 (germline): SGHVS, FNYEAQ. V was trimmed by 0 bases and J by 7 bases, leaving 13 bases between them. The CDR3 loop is CASSLAGGGPNEQFF. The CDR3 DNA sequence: TGTGCCAGCAGCTTAGCAGGAGGGGGGCCGAATGAGCAGTTCTTC.

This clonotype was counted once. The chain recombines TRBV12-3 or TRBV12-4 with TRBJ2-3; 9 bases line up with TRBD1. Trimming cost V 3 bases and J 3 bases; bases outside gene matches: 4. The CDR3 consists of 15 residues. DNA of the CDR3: TGTGCCAGCAGTTTCAACAGGGGGCGGACAGATACGCAGTATTTT. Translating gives CASSFNRGRTDTQYF.

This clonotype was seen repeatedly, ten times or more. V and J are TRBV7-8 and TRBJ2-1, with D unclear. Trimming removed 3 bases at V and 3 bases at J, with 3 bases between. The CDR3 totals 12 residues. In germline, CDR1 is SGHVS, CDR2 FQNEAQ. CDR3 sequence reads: CASSFVYNEQFF. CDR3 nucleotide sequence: TGTGCCAGCAGCTTTGTCTACAATGAGCAGTTCTTC.

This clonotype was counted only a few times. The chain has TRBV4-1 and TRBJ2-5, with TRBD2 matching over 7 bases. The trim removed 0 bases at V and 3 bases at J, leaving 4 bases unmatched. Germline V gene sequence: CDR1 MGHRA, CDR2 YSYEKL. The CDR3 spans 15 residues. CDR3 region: CASSQDGTSEETQYF. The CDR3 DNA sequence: TGCGCCAGCAGCCAAGATGGTACTAGCGAAGAGACCCAGTACTTC.

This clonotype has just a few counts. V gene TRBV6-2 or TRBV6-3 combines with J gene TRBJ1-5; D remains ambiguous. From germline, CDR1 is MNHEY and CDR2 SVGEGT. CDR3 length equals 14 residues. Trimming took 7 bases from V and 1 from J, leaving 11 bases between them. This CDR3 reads CASTRSASNQPQHF. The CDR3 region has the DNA TGTGCCAGCACCCGATCGGCAAGCAATCAGCCCCAGCATTTT.

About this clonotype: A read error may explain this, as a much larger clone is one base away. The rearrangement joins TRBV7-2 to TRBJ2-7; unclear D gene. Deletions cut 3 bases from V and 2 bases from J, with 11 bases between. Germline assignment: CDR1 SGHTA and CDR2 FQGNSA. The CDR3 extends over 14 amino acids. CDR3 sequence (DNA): TGTGCCAGCAGCTTGCCCAGAGTCCCCTACGAGCAGTACTTC. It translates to CASSLPRVPYEQYF.

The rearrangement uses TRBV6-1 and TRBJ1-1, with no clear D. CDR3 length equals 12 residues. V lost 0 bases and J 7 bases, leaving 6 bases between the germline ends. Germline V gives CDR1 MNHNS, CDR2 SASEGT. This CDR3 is CASSEAKFEAFF. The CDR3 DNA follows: TGTGCCAGCAGTGAAGCCAAGTTTGAAGCTTTCTTT.

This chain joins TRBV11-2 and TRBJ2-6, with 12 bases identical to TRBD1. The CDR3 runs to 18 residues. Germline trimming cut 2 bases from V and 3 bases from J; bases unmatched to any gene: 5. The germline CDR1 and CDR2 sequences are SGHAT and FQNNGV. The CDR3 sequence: CASSLWGQGARGANVLTF. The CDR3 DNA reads TGTGCCAGCAGCTTATGGGGACAGGGGGCGCGTGGGGCCAACGTCCTGACTTTC.

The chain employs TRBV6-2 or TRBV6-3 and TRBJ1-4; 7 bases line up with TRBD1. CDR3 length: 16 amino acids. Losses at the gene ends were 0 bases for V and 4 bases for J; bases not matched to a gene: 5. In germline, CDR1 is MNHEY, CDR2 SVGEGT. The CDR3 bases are TGTGCCAGCAGTTACTCCCCGGGACAGATTAATGAAAAACTGTTTTTT. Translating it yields CASSYSPGQINEKLFF.

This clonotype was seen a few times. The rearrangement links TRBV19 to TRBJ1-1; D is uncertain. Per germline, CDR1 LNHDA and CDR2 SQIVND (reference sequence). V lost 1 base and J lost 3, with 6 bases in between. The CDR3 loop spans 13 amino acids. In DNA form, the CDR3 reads TGTGCCAGTAGTATAGGGGCCTACACTGAAGCTTTCTTT. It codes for CASSIGAYTEAFF.

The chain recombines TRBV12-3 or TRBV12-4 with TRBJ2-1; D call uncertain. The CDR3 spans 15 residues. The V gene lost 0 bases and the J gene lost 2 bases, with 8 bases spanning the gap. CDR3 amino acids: CASSLALVPYNEQFF. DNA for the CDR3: TGTGCCAGCAGTTTAGCGCTGGTTCCCTACAATGAGCAGTTCTTC.

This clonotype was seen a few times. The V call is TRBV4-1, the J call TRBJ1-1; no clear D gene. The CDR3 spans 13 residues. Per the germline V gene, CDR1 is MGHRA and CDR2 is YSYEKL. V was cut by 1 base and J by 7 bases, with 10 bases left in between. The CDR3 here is CASSQVYSVEAFF. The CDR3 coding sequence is TGCGCCAGCAGCCAAGTCTATAGTGTTGAAGCTTTCTTT.

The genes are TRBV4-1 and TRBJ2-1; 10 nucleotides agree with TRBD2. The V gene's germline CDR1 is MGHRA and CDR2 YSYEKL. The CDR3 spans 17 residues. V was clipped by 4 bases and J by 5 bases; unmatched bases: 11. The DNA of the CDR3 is TGCGCCAGCAGCCTAATTAGAAGCGGGGGGGTAAACAATGAGCAGTTCTTC. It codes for CASSLIRSGGVNNEQFF.

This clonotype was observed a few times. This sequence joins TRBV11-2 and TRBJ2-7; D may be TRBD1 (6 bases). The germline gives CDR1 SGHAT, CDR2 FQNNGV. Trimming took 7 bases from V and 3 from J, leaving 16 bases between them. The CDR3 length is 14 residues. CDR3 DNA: TGTGCCAGCACATTCAGTCAAGGGGGCTACGAGCAGTACGTC. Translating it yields CASTFSQGGYEQYV.

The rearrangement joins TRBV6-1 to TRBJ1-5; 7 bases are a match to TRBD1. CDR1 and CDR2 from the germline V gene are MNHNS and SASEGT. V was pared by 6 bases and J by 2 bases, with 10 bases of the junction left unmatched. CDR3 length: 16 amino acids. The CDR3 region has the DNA TGTGCCAGCAGCCGATATACAGGGGCCGGCAATCAGCCCCAGCATTTT. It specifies CASSRYTGAGNQPQHF.

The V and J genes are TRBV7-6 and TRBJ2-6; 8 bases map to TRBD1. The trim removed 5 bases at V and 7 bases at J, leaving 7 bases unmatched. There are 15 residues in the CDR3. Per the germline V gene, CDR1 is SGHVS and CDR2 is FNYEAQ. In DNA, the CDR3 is TGTGCCAGCAGCCCCCGGGACAGGCTAGCCAACGTCCTGACTTTC. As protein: CASSPRDRLANVLTF.

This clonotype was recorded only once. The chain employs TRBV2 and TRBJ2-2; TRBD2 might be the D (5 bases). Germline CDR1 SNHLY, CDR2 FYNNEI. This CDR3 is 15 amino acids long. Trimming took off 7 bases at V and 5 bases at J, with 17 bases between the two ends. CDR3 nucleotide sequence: TGTGCCAGCACCGAGGACTCCCTGGTGACCGGGGAGCTGTTTTTT. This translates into CASTEDSLVTGELFF. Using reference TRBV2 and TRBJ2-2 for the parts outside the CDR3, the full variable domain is EPEVTQTPSHQVTQMGQEVILRCVPISNHLYFYWYRQILGQKVEFLVSFYNNEISEKSEIFDDQFSVERPDGSNFTLKIRSTKLEDSAMYFCASTEDSLVTGELFFGEGSRLTVL.

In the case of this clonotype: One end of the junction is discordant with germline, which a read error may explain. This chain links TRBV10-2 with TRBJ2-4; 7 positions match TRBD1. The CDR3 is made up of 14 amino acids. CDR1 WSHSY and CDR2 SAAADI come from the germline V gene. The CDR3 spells CTSSDRVAKNIQYF. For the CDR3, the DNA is TGCACCAGCAGTGACAGGGTAGCCAAAAACATTCAGTACTTC.

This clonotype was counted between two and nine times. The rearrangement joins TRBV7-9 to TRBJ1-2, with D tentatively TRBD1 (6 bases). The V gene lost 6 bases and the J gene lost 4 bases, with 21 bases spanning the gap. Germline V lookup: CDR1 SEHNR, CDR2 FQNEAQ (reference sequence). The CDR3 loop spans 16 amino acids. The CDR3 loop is CASSSSGGASFYGYTF. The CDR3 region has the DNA TGTGCCAGCAGTTCATCTGGGGGGGCATCCTTCTATGGCTACACCTTC.

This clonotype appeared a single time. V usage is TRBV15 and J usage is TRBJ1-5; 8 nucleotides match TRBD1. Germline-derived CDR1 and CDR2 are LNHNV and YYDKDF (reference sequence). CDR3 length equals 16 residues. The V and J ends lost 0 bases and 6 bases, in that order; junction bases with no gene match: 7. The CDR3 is CATSRDRTGRGQPQHF. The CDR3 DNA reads TGTGCCACCAGCAGAGATCGGACAGGGAGGGGTCAGCCCCAGCATTTT.

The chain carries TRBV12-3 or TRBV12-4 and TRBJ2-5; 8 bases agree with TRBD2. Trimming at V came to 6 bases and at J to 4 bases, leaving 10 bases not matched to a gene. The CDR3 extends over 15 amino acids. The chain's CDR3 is CASSPRGGLRETQYF. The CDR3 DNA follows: TGTGCCAGCAGCCCTCGGGGGGGCCTCCGAGAGACCCAGTACTTC.

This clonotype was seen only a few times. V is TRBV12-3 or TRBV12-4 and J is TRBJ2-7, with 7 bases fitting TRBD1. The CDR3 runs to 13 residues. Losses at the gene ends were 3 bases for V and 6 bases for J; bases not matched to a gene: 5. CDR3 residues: CASSFEGGSEQYV. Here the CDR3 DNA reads TGTGCCAGCAGTTTTGAAGGGGGCAGCGAGCAGTACGTC.

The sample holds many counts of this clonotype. The CDR3 DNA follows: TGTGCCAGCAGCTTGGGGCGGGGGAGCAACTATGGCTACACCTTC. It encodes CASSLGRGSNYGYTF. This chain joins TRBV5-4 and TRBJ1-2; tentative D call: TRBD1 (5 bases). Germline-derived CDR1 and CDR2 are SGHNT and YYREEE (reference sequence). The CDR3 contains 15 residues. Trimming took off 0 bases at V and 2 bases at J, with 11 bases between the two ends.

The CDR3 nucleotides read TGTGCCAGCATCCGACTAGCGGGGGGGGCCGGGGAGCTGTTTTTT. Translation: CASIRLAGGAGELFF. The chain recombines TRBV2 with TRBJ2-2; 14 nucleotides align to TRBD2. This CDR3 has 15 amino acids. The germline V gene has CDR1 SNHLY and CDR2 FYNNEI. J gave up 6 bases and V 7 bases, and 4 bases lay outside the gene matches.

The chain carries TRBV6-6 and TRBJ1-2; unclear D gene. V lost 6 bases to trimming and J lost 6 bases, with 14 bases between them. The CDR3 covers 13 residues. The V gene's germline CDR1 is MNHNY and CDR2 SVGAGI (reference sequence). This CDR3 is CASSPPSADGYTF. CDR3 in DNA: TGTGCCAGCAGCCCCCCCTCGGCCGATGGCTACACCTTC.

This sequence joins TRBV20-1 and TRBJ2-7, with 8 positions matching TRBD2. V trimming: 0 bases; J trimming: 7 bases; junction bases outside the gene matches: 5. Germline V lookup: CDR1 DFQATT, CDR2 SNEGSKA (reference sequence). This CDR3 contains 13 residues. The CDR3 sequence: CSAREAGVREQYF. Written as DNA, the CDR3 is TGCAGTGCTAGAGAAGCGGGGGTTCGGGAGCAGTACTTC.

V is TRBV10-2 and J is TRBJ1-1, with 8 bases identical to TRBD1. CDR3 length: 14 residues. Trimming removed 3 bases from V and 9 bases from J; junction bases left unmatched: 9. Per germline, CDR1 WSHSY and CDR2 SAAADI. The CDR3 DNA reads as TGCGCCAGCAGTGAAAGGACAGGGAGAACTAAAGCTTTCTTT. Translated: CASSERTGRTKAFF.

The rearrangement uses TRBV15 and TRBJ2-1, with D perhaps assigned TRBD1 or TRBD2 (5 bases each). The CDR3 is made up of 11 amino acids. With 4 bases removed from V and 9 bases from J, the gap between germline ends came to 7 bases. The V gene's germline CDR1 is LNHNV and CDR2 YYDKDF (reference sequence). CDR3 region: CATSMGREQFF. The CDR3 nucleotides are TGTGCCACCAGCATGGGACGTGAGCAGTTCTTC.

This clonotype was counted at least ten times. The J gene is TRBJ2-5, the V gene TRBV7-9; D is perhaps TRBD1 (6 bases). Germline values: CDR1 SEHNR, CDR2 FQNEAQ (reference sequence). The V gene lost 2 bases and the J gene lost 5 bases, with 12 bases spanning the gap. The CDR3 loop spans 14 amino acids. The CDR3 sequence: CASSLRAGVETQYF. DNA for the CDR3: TGTGCCAGCAGCTTAAGGGCAGGGGTGGAGACCCAGTACTTC.

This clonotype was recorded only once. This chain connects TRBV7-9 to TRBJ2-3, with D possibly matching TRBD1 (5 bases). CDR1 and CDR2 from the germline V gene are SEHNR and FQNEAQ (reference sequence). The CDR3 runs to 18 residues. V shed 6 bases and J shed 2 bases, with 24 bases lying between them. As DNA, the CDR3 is TGTGCCAGCAGTACAGGTGCTGTAGGTGAGCCCTACACAGATACGCAGTATTTT. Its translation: CASSTGAVGEPYTDTQYF. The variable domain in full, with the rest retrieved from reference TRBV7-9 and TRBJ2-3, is DTGVSQNPRHKITKRGQNVTFRCDPISEHNRLYWYRQTLGQGPEFLTYFQNEAQLEKSRLLSDRFSAERPKGSFSTLEIQRTEQGDSAMYLCASSTGAVGEPYTDTQYFGPGTRLTVL.